A selection of T cell receptor beta chains follows, all from one sample in a study of human thymus T cells. Here immunoSEQ multiplex PCR was the method, and the copy in TCRdb shows in-frame clones only, minus some. In the table there are about 50,000 clones, 95% of which are singletons. Sequenced: blood. The receptors come from a girl in the first two years of life with a congenital heart defect but otherwise immunologically healthy. Each CDR3 is given with its conserved first and last residue. D genes are given only for firm matches. Size values are once, few and many counts, or a class for expanded clones, and some rows have none.

NA	TRBV7-2	NA	TRBJ2-3	CASSLAEFTDTQYF	TGTGCCAGCAGCTTAGCCGAGTTCACAGATACGCAGTATTTT
TRBD1	TRBV7-9	NA	TRBJ1-1	CASSLLTGDTEAFF	TGTGCCAGCAGCTTGTTGACAGGGGACACTGAAGCTTTCTTT
TRBD2	TRBV19	NA	TRBJ2-3	CASSEAGGLDTQYF	TGTGCCAGTAGTGAGGCGGGAGGGCTGGATACGCAGTATTTT
NA	TRBV25-1	NA	TRBJ2-1	CASSESAFCCSYNEQFF	TGTGCCAGCAGTGAATCCGCATTCTGCTGCTCCTACAATGAGCAGTTCTTC
NA	TRBV5-1	NA	TRBJ2-7	CASSLKRGMRDYEQYF	TGCGCCAGCAGCTTAAAACGCGGGATGAGGGACTACGAGCAGTACTTC
NA	TRBV28	NA	TRBJ1-5	CASSLLYRAEDYSNQPQHF	TGTGCCAGCAGTCTCCTCTACAGGGCAGAGGACTATAGCAATCAGCCCCAGCATTTT
TRBD1	TRBV6-4	NA	TRBJ2-1	CASSDGTGGNEQFF	TGTGCCAGCAGTGACGGGACAGGGGGCAATGAGCAGTTCTTC
NA	TRBV9	NA	TRBJ1-3	CASSARQFSGNTIYF	TGTGCCAGCAGCGCAAGACAGTTCTCTGGAAACACCATATATTTT
TRBD1	TRBV13	NA	TRBJ2-5	CASSRPLGPGQGETQYF	TGTGCCAGCAGCCGACCCCTGGGGCCGGGACAGGGGGAGACCCAGTACTTC
TRBD1	TRBV11-2	once	TRBJ2-7	CATGEDRLFYEQYF	TGTGCCACAGGTGAGGACAGGTTGTTCTACGAGCAGTACTTC
NA	TRBV29-1	NA	TRBJ2-7	CSVEVGGSYEQYF	TGCAGCGTTGAGGTAGGGGGGTCCTACGAGCAGTACTTC
TRBD2	TRBV7-2	NA	TRBJ2-5	CASSYLFSGRARETQYF	TGTGCCAGCAGCTATTTATTTAGCGGGAGGGCCCGGGAGACCCAGTACTTC
TRBD2	TRBV5-4	NA	TRBJ2-5	CASSLGTSGRLGETQYF	TGTGCCAGCAGCTTGGGGACTAGCGGGAGATTGGGAGAGACCCAGTACTTC
NA	TRBV4-2	NA	TRBJ2-3	CASSQERTPGQDTQYF	TGTGCCAGCAGCCAAGAAAGGACACCGGGACAAGATACGCAGTATTTT
NA	TRBV18	NA	TRBJ2-1	CASSQQGRGMNEQFF	TGTGCCAGCTCACAACAGGGGAGGGGTATGAATGAGCAGTTCTTC
TRBD1	TRBV28	NA	TRBJ2-7	CASRRGQGGYEQYF	TGTGCCAGCAGGAGGGGACAGGGAGGGTACGAGCAGTACTTC
TRBD2	TRBV29-1	NA	TRBJ2-1	CSGGGNEQFF	TGCAGCGGGGGGGGCAATGAGCAGTTCTTC
TRBD2	TRBV10-3	NA	TRBJ2-1	CAISAAGGLHNEQFF	TGTGCCATCAGTGCGGCGGGAGGGCTCCACAATGAGCAGTTCTTC
NA	TRBV5-1	NA	TRBJ1-3	CASSLGEPGGNTIYF	TGCGCCAGCAGCTTAGGGGAACCGGGAGGAAACACCATATATTTT
TRBD1	TRBV28	NA	TRBJ2-7	CASSGDSSYEQYF	TGTGCCAGCAGTGGGGACAGTTCCTACGAGCAGTACTTC
NA	TRBV7-2	NA	TRBJ2-3	CASTPASGDTQYF	TGTGCCAGCACCCCCGCGTCTGGGGATACGCAGTATTTT
TRBD1	TRBV7-9	once	TRBJ1-1	CASSLKGTGNTEAFF	TGTGCCAGCAGCTTAAAGGGGACAGGGAACACTGAAGCTTTCTTT
TRBD2	TRBV6-1	NA	TRBJ2-3	CASIQGLDTDTQYF	TGTGCCAGCATCCAAGGACTAGACACAGATACGCAGTATTTT
NA	TRBV19	NA	TRBJ1-5	CASSIIGASNQPQHF	TGTGCCAGTAGTATAATCGGGGCCAGCAATCAGCCCCAGCATTTT
TRBD1	TRBV7-9	once	TRBJ2-4	CASSFYPGQGHIQYF	TGTGCCAGCAGCTTTTATCCGGGACAGGGTCACATTCAGTACTTC
NA	TRBV30	once	TRBJ1-3	CAWSPAISGVSGNTIYF	TGTGCCTGGAGTCCAGCGATCTCCGGAGTATCTGGAAACACCATATATTTT
NA	TRBV11-2	NA	TRBJ1-1	CASSLVPYRATEAFF	TGTGCCAGCAGCTTAGTTCCATATCGGGCCACTGAAGCTTTCTTT
NA	TRBV4-3	NA	TRBJ1-1	CASSQEGGLGTEAFF	TGCGCCAGCAGCCAAGAAGGGGGGCTCGGCACTGAAGCTTTCTTT
TRBD2	TRBV7-2	NA	TRBJ2-4	CASSFPGRAGITKNIQYF	TGTGCCAGCAGCTTTCCCGGGAGGGCCGGAATAACCAAAAACATTCAGTACTTC
TRBD2	TRBV9	NA	TRBJ2-1	CASSAGLAGYNEQFF	TGTGCCAGCAGCGCGGGACTAGCGGGTTACAATGAGCAGTTCTTC
NA	TRBV5-6	NA	TRBJ2-3	CASSLEGDTQYF	TGTGCCAGCAGCTTGGAAGGAGATACGCAGTATTTT
NA	TRBV20-1	NA	TRBJ1-2	CSARGVYGYTF	TGCAGTGCTAGAGGAGTCTATGGCTACACCTTC
NA	TRBV19	NA	TRBJ2-1	CASSIGQWGEQFF	TGTGCCAGTAGTATTGGACAGTGGGGTGAGCAGTTCTTC
NA	TRBV5-1	NA	TRBJ2-5	CASSSTGTEETQYF	TGCGCCAGCAGCTCAACAGGGACGGAGGAGACCCAGTACTTC
TRBD1	TRBV30	NA	TRBJ2-7	CAWRGGAGTGVYEQYF	TGTGCCTGGAGGGGGGGAGCCGGGACAGGGGTCTACGAGCAGTACTTC
TRBD2	TRBV7-9	NA	TRBJ2-7	CASSLEPRGLGEQYF	TGTGCCAGCAGCCTTGAACCGAGGGGACTAGGAGAGCAGTACTTC
NA	TRBV5-6	NA	TRBJ1-5	CASSLGGPAVRNQPQHF	TGTGCCAGCAGCTTGGGGGGGCCCGCGGTACGAAATCAGCCCCAGCATTTT
NA	TRBV5-1	NA	TRBJ2-1	CASSLGVVQFF	TGCGCCAGCAGCTTGGGGGTAGTGCAGTTCTTC
NA	TRBV28	NA	TRBJ1-2	CASSSLYGYTF	TGTGCCAGCAGCTCTCTTTATGGCTACACCTTC
NA	TRBV7-2	NA	TRBJ1-3	CASSLAGVAGNTIYF	TGTGCCAGCAGCTTAGCAGGGGTTGCGGGAAACACCATATATTTT
NA	TRBV21-1	NA	TRBJ2-2	CASSRGLDTNTGELFF	TGTGCCAGCAGCAGGGGCCTTGACACGAACACCGGGGAGCTGTTTTTT
NA	TRBV5-1	NA	TRBJ1-1	CASSPDTTWTEAFF	TGCGCCAGCAGCCCCGACACCACTTGGACTGAAGCTTTCTTT
TRBD2	TRBV11-3	NA	TRBJ2-1	CASSLGGRDNEQFF	TGTGCCAGCAGCTTAGGTGGGAGGGACAATGAGCAGTTCTTC
NA	TRBV7-2	NA	TRBJ1-2	CASSRAAYGYTF	TGTGCCAGCAGCCGCGCGGCCTATGGCTACACCTTC
NA	TRBV7-2	NA	TRBJ2-7	CASSLGPRTYEQYF	TGTGCCAGCAGCTTAGGGCCACGAACCTACGAGCAGTACTTC
TRBD2	TRBV27	NA	TRBJ2-7	CASSSGLAGGEQYF	TGTGCCAGCAGTTCGGGACTAGCGGGAGGGGAGCAGTACTTC
NA	TRBV25-1	NA	TRBJ2-3	CASSDGAGDTQYF	TGTGCCAGCAGTGACGGAGCGGGAGATACGCAGTATTTT
NA	TRBV6-5	once	TRBJ1-2	CASSSLLDLNGYTF	TGTGCCAGCAGTTCCCTCCTGGATCTTAATGGCTACACCTTC
TRBD2	TRBV19	once	TRBJ2-2	CASTGLAGTGELFF	TGTGCCAGCACCGGACTAGCGGGCACCGGGGAGCTGTTTTTT
TRBD1	TRBV11-2	NA	TRBJ1-3	CASSLTGESGNTIYF	TGTGCCAGCAGCTTAACAGGGGAAAGTGGAAACACCATATATTTT
NA	TRBV6-4	NA	TRBJ2-3	CASRVYADTQYF	TGTGCCAGCAGAGTATACGCAGATACGCAGTATTTT
NA	TRBV4-1	NA	TRBJ2-4	CASSQVFRRIENIQYF	TGCGCCAGCAGCCAAGTGTTCCGGCGGATCGAAAACATTCAGTACTTC
NA	TRBV4-2	NA	TRBJ1-4	CASSPAQGGGEKLFF	TGTGCCAGCAGCCCCGCACAGGGTGGGGGTGAAAAACTGTTTTTT
NA	TRBV4-3	NA	TRBJ1-1	CASSQNPGRNTEAFF	TGCGCCAGCAGCCAAAATCCCGGTCGGAACACTGAAGCTTTCTTT
NA	TRBV19	NA	TRBJ2-7	CASSTRRLAFYEQYF	TGTGCCAGTAGTACCCGACGCCTAGCGTTCTACGAGCAGTACTTC
NA	TRBV11-2	NA	TRBJ2-7	CASSLSTRITGFSTYEQYF	TGTGCCAGCAGCTTATCCACCCGGATCACAGGGTTCAGCACCTACGAGCAGTACTTC
NA	TRBV5-6	NA	TRBJ1-2	CASSHDSFYGYTF	TGTGCCAGCAGCCATGACAGTTTCTATGGCTACACCTTC